Sequencing of this T cell receptor beta chain was carried out in a study of T cell repertoires in cytomegalovirus infection. Study results and limitations: The study identified carriers of CMV plus the relevant HLA from cumulative public TCR beta family frequency. HLA-C-restricted CMV-specific TCR beta clonotypes were dominant in the ex vivo response.

TCRdb used MiXCR to reprocess the reads, holding one entry per CDR3 protein. Of 310,000 or so distinct CDR3 sequences in the sample, roughly 16% were seen once. This clonotype was observed a handful of times. Antigen unknown. V shed 3 bases and J shed 5 bases, with 18 bases lying between them. Germline CDR1 MNHNS, CDR2 SASEGT. This CDR3 has 16 residues. The chain employs TRBV6-1 and TRBJ2-3; D not resolved. This TCR derives from a human donor in good health (CMV status not recorded). Some clones in this sample may be carry-over from other donors' samples. Sample: PBMCs. In DNA form, the CDR3 reads TGTGCCAGCAGTGAGGATGTAGAAACCCCGCTAGATACGCAGTATTTT. This sequence encodes CASSEDVETPLDTQYF.